This record covers a single T cell receptor beta chain. The method was immunoSEQ multiplex PCR; TCRdb's version includes in-frame clones alone and lacks a portion of them. This table holds nearly 200,000 clones, around 84% found once. This sample was included in a study of blood T cell repertoires in COVID-19. The CDR3 runs to 15 residues. V gave up 1 base and J gave up 4 bases; unmatched junction bases: 4. Germline V gene sequence: CDR1 MGHDK, CDR2 SYGVNS. The TCR comes from a human donor in a cohort sampled during active COVID-19. The source material was peripheral blood. The V gene is TRBV25-1, the J gene TRBJ1-3; 7 bases are shared with TRBD1. CDR3 nucleotides: TGTGCCAGCAGTGAATCCCTGACAGGGGGAAACACCATATATTTT. It translates to CASSESLTGGNTIYF.